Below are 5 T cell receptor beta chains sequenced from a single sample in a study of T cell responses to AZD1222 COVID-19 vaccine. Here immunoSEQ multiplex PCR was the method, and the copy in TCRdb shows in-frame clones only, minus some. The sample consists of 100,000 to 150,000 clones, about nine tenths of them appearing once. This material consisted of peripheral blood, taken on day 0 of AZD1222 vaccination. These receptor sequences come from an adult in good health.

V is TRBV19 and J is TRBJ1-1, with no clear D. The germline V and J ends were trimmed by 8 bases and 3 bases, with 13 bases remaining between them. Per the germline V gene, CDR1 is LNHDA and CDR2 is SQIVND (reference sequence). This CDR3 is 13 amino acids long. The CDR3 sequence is CASQSGPYTEAFF. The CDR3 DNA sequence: TGTGCCAGTCAAAGTGGCCCCTACACTGAAGCTTTCTTT.

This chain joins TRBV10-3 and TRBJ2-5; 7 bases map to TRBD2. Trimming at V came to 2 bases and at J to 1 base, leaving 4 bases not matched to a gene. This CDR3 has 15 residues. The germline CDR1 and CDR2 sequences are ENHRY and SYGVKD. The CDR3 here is CAISEPGLGQETQYF. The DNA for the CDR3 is TGTGCCATCAGTGAGCCCGGACTAGGCCAAGAGACCCAGTACTTC.

CDR3 sequence: CASSPGGAGNQPQHF. The CDR3 nucleotides read TGTGCCAGTAGCCCAGGGGGGGCAGGGAATCAGCCCCAGCATTTT. The genes are TRBV19 and TRBJ1-5, with 7 nucleotides matching TRBD1. J lost 4 bases, V lost 6 bases, and 9 bases had no gene match. The V gene's germline CDR1 is LNHDA and CDR2 SQIVND (reference sequence). This CDR3 region has 15 residues.

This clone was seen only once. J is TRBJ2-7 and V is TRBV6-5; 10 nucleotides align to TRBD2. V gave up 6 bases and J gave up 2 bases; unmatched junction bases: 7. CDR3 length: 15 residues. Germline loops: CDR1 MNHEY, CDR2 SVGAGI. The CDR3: CASRYQAGGTYEQYF. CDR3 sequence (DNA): TGTGCCAGCAGATACCAAGCGGGGGGGACCTACGAGCAGTACTTC.

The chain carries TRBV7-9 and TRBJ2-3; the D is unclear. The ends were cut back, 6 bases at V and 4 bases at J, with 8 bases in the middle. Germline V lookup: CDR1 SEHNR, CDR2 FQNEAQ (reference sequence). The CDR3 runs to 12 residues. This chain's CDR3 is CASRGEADTQYF. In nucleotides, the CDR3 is TGTGCCAGCAGAGGCGAGGCAGATACGCAGTATTTT.